The following is a T cell receptor (beta chain) sequence with its context. This record comes from a study of control samples from healthy donors and cancer patients. V lost 4 bases and J lost 2, with 7 bases in between. CDR3 size: 13 residues. The germline gives CDR1 KGHDR, CDR2 SFDVKD. Sequenced by immunoSEQ multiplex PCR; TCRdb stores in-frame clones only, minus some. The sample yields 100,000 to 150,000 clones, about 90% seen once. The source is a young man in good health. The specimen sequenced was blood. The chain recombines TRBV24-1 with TRBJ1-2, with a possible D match to TRBD1 (5 bases). The CDR3 protein is CATSEGTNYGYTF. DNA of the CDR3: TGTGCCACCAGTGAGGGGACGAACTATGGCTACACCTTC.